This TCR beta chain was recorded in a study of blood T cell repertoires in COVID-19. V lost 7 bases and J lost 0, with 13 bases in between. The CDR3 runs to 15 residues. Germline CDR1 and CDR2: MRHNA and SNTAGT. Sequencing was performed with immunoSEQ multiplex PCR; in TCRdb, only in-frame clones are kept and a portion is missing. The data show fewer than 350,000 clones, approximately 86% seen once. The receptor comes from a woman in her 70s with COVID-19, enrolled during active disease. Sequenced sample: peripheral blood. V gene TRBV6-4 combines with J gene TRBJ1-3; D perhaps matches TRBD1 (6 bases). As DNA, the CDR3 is TGTGCCAGCAAAAATCACAGGGTCTCTGGAAACACCATATATTTT. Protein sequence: CASKNHRVSGNTIYF.